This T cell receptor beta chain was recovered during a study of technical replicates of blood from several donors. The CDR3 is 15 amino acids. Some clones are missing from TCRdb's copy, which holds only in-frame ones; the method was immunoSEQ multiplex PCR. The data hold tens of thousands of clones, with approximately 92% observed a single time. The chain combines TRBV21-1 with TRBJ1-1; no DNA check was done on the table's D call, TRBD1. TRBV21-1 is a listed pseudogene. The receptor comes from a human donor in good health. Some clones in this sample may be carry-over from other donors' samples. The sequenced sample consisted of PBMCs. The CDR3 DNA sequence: TGTGCCAGCAGCGACCGGGACAGGGACTACACTGAAGCTTTCTTT. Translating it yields CASSDRDRDYTEAFF.